The 25 T cell receptor beta chains presented below share a single source sample, sequenced in a study of OX40 agonist ivuxolimab in advanced cancers. Receptor amplification or capture employed the immunoSEQ multiplex PCR assay. Sourced from immuneACCESS, this table was stored by TCRdb with only in-frame sequences that have V and J called. A share of the clones is absent; for the studies checked, an unresolved V gene accounts for under half, and the remainder has no known explanation. The sample data list around 79,000 clones, and about 92% of these were observed just once. Of the sample, 10% is held by the ten largest clones. The sample consisted of CD4+ or CD8+ T cells sorted from blood, taken in a trial of the OX40 agonist ivuxolimab. These receptor sequences come from an adult with an advanced solid tumor such as melanoma, head and neck, liver or kidney cancer.

V usage is TRBV6-5 and J usage is TRBJ2-7, with D tentatively TRBD2 (6 bases). Between the trimmed V and J ends, which lost 5 bases and 5 bases, there was a span of 19 bases. The germline gives CDR1 MNHEY, CDR2 SVGAGI. The CDR3 has 15 residues. The CDR3 nucleotides read TGTGCCAGCAGTCCAACAGGCTGGGGGGTGGACGAGCAGTACTTC. Its protein product is CASSPTGWGVDEQYF.

The chain joins TRBV27 to TRBJ1-2; D unclear. The CDR3 has 14 amino acids. Germline CDR1 reads MNHEY; CDR2 reads SMNVEV (reference sequence). V shed 2 bases and J shed 6 bases, with 13 bases lying between them. For the CDR3, the DNA is TGTGCCAGCAGTTTAATACCCGGTGGCCATGGCTACACCTTC. Translated: CASSLIPGGHGYTF.

The rearrangement uses TRBV6-5 and TRBJ2-7; D is tentatively TRBD1 or TRBD2 (5 bases each). Looked up from germline, CDR1 is MNHEY and CDR2 is SVGAGI. The CDR3 is made up of 15 amino acids. Between the trimmed V and J ends, which lost 6 bases and 0 bases, there was a span of 15 bases. CDR3 coding DNA: TGTGCCAGCAGCTTTGGGACGTACGCCTCCTACGAGCAGTACTTC. Translation: CASSFGTYASYEQYF.

This clone was counted only a few times. This sequence joins TRBV4-3 and TRBJ1-2, with 12 bases fitting TRBD1. Losses at the gene ends were 0 bases for V and 4 bases for J; bases not matched to a gene: 6. The CDR3 spans 17 residues. Germline CDR1 reads LGHNA; CDR2 reads YSLEER. CDR3 nucleotide sequence: TGCGCCAGCAGCCAAGACGGGACAGGGGGCGGGGGCTATGGCTACACCTTC. Its protein product is CASSQDGTGGGGYGYTF.

This rearrangement joins TRBV5-6 to TRBJ2-5; 12 bases line up with TRBD2. The V and J ends lost 4 bases and 5 bases, in that order; junction bases with no gene match: 3. The CDR3 covers 14 residues. The V gene's germline CDR1 is SGHDT and CDR2 YYEEEE. The CDR3 nucleotides read TGTGCCAGCAGCCAGACTAGCGGGGGTGAGACCCAGTACTTC. Its translation is CASSQTSGGETQYF.

The chain combines TRBV9 with TRBJ1-2; D is unclear. V lost 3 bases and J 3 bases, leaving 18 bases between the germline ends. The CDR3 spans 16 residues. The germline CDR1 and CDR2 sequences are SGDLS and YYNGEE. CDR3 DNA: TGTGCCAGCAGCGCCCCTAGCGGGGAGCGGGACTATGGCTACACCTTC. It specifies CASSAPSGERDYGYTF. Using reference TRBV9 and TRBJ1-2 for the parts outside the CDR3, the full variable domain is DSGVTQTPKHLITATGQRVTLRCSPRSGDLSVYWYQQSLDQGLQFLIQYYNGEERAKGNILERFSAQQFPDLHSELNLSSLELGDSALYFCASSAPSGERDYGYTFGSGTRLTVV.

The J gene is TRBJ2-7, the V gene TRBV6-5; D is unclear. The V gene lost 4 bases and the J gene lost 3 bases, with 4 bases spanning the gap. CDR3 length: 11 residues. CDR1 and CDR2 from the germline V gene are MNHEY and SVGAGI. DNA for the CDR3: TGTGCCAGCAGTTTAAACTACGAGCAGTACTTC. Its translation is CASSLNYEQYF.

The gene calls are TRBV27 and TRBJ2-1; D ambiguous. CDR1 is MNHEY, CDR2 SMNVEV, per germline (reference sequence). V was trimmed by 0 bases and J by 9 bases, leaving 9 bases between them. The CDR3 totals 13 residues. As DNA, the CDR3 is TGTGCCAGCAGTTTATCCCACCTCGGTGAGCAGTTCTTC. It is translated as CASSLSHLGEQFF.

This chain links TRBV27 with TRBJ1-5; D might be TRBD1 (6 bases). This CDR3 comprises 14 residues. CDR1 and CDR2 from the germline V gene are MNHEY and SMNVEV (reference sequence). V lost 5 bases and J lost 5, with 13 bases in between. The CDR3 DNA reads TGTGCCAGCAGTCCCTCTACAGGGTATCAGCCCCAGCATTTT. It specifies CASSPSTGYQPQHF.

This chain joins TRBV6-5 and TRBJ1-2; D gene unclear. The CDR3 totals 14 residues. Trimming removed 6 bases at V and 0 bases at J, with 11 bases between. CDR1 and CDR2 from the germline V gene are MNHEY and SVGAGI. The CDR3 DNA reads as TGTGCCAGCAGCCAGCTGAACCCTAACTATGGCTACACCTTC. Amino acid sequence: CASSQLNPNYGYTF.

In its sample, this clone was seen once. V gene TRBV7-2 combines with J gene TRBJ2-7, with no clear D. CDR1 is SGHTA and CDR2 is FQGNSA in the germline V gene. The germline V and J ends were trimmed by 5 bases and 0 bases, with 2 bases remaining between them. The CDR3 spans 11 residues. Here the CDR3 reads CASSASYEQYF. Written as DNA, the CDR3 is TGTGCCAGCAGCGCCTCCTACGAGCAGTACTTC.

Only one count was recorded for this clone. The CDR3 here is CASSLVGQSSYEQYF. CDR3 nucleotides: TGTGCCAGCAGCTTAGTCGGCCAGAGCTCCTACGAGCAGTACTTC. V gene TRBV11-1 combines with J gene TRBJ2-7; D gene uncertain. Deletions cut 1 base from V and 0 bases from J, with 10 bases between. CDR1 is SGHAT and CDR2 is FQDESV in the germline V gene (reference sequence). The CDR3 is 15 amino acids.

This clone has just one count. This rearrangement joins TRBV4-3 to TRBJ2-1; 8 nucleotides agree with TRBD1. The CDR3 has 14 amino acids. Looked up from germline, CDR1 is LGHNA and CDR2 is YSLEER. The ends lost 2 bases at V and 3 bases at J; junction bases unmatched: 0. The CDR3 DNA sequence: TGCGCCAGCAGCCAAACAGGGGGCTACAATGAGCAGTTCTTC. Amino acids: CASSQTGGYNEQFF.

This clone was counted once. V usage is TRBV29-1 and J usage is TRBJ2-7, with D perhaps TRBD2 (6 bases). Trimming stripped 4 bases from V and 3 bases from J, with 13 bases between. Per germline, CDR1 SQVTM and CDR2 ANQGSEA. The CDR3 has 13 amino acids. The CDR3 loop reads CSVGSQGGYEQYF. The CDR3, as DNA: TGCAGCGTTGGGTCCCAGGGAGGCTACGAGCAGTACTTC.

The chain links TRBV10-3 to TRBJ2-3, with 13 positions matching TRBD2. This CDR3 has 19 amino acids. J lost 1 base, V lost 4 bases, and 11 bases had no gene match. Germline values: CDR1 ENHRY, CDR2 SYGVKD. The CDR3 region has the DNA TGTGCCATCAGTGGACTAGCGGGGGGAGGTGTCTTGGGCACAGATACGCAGTATTTT. Its translation is CAISGLAGGGVLGTDTQYF.

The chain combines TRBV19 with TRBJ1-1; tentative D call: TRBD1 (5 bases). The CDR3 consists of 13 residues. Trimming cost V 1 base and J 8 bases, with 11 bases left between them. Germline-derived CDR1 and CDR2 are LNHDA and SQIVND (reference sequence). CDR3 protein: CASSIGQTTEAFF. The CDR3 region has the DNA TGTGCCAGTAGTATAGGACAGACAACCGAAGCTTTCTTT.

The gene calls are TRBV15 and TRBJ1-2; TRBD1 agrees at 7 bases. The CDR3 is made up of 15 amino acids. After removal of 0 bases from V and 4 bases from J, the junction contained 5 bases not matched to a gene. Germline V lookup: CDR1 LNHNV, CDR2 YYDKDF (reference sequence). CDR3 amino acids: CATSRDQGVGYGYTF. CDR3 nucleotides: TGTGCCACCAGCAGAGATCAGGGGGTGGGCTATGGCTACACCTTC. The variable domain in full, with the rest retrieved from reference TRBV15 and TRBJ1-2, is DAMVIQNPRYQVTQFGKPVTLSCSQTLNHNVMYWYQQKSSQAPKLLFHYYDKDFNNEADTPDNFQSRRPNTSFCFLDIRSPGLGDTAMYLCATSRDQGVGYGYTFGSGTRLTVV.

This clone was counted a single time. The chain joins TRBV19 to TRBJ2-3; 10 positions agree with TRBD1. V lost 5 bases to trimming and J lost 2 bases; unmatched junction nucleotides: 4. Germline CDR1 and CDR2: LNHDA and SQIVND (reference sequence). The CDR3 runs to 15 residues. CDR3 in amino acids: CASSPDRGPTDTQYF. DNA for the CDR3: TGTGCCAGTAGTCCAGACAGGGGGCCCACAGATACGCAGTATTTT. The whole variable domain, filled in from reference TRBV19 and TRBJ2-3, reads DGGITQSPKYLFRKEGQNVTLSCEQNLNHDAMYWYRQDPGQGLRLIYYSQIVNDFQKGDIAEGYSVSREKKESFPLTVTSAQKNPTAFYLCASSPDRGPTDTQYFGPGTRLTVL.

The chain joins TRBV6-6 to TRBJ2-7; D possibly corresponds to TRBD2 (5 bases). The germline V and J ends were trimmed by 5 bases and 1 base, with 15 bases remaining between them. CDR3 length: 15 amino acids. Germline CDR1 and CDR2: MNHNY and SVGAGI (reference sequence). In DNA form, the CDR3 reads TGTGCCAGCAGTCCGTCGCGGGTAGGGTCCTACGAGCAGTACTTC. It codes for CASSPSRVGSYEQYF.

The chain uses TRBV13 and TRBJ2-1; TRBD1 matches at 7 bases. CDR3 length: 15 amino acids. Germline CDR1 PRHDT, CDR2 FYEKMQ (reference sequence). Losses at the gene ends were 0 bases for V and 5 bases for J; bases not matched to a gene: 4. In DNA, the CDR3 is TGTGCCAGCAGCTTAGGACTGACAGGGAACAATGAGCAGTTCTTC. This codes for CASSLGLTGNNEQFF.

The chain recombines TRBV10-3 with TRBJ1-4; TRBD1 matches 9 bases. CDR1 is ENHRY and CDR2 is SYGVKD in the germline V gene. The CDR3 runs to 20 residues. Trimming cost V 2 bases and J 0 bases; bases outside gene matches: 13. Written as DNA, the CDR3 is TGTGCCATCAGTGAGCTCTGGACAGGGGCCGGTTTTGCAACTAATGAAAAACTGTTTTTT. Translated: CAISELWTGAGFATNEKLFF.

The rearrangement links TRBV5-5 to TRBJ2-5; D is uncertain. V dropped 2 bases and J dropped 2 bases, with 16 bases sitting between them. The CDR3 is made up of 16 amino acids. The germline V gene has CDR1 SGHKS and CDR2 YYEKEE (reference sequence). CDR3 in amino acids: CASSLDTFGSQETQYF. The CDR3 DNA reads as TGTGCCAGCAGCTTAGATACTTTCGGATCTCAAGAGACCCAGTACTTC.

CDR3 sequence: CASSPGTDRGGQPQHF. CDR3 DNA sequence: TGTGCCAGCTCGCCAGGAACCGACAGGGGCGGTCAGCCCCAGCATTTT. The genes are TRBV18 and TRBJ1-5; 8 bases are shared with TRBD1. The CDR3 spans 16 residues. In germline, CDR1 is KGHSH, CDR2 LQKENI. J gave up 6 bases and V 6 bases, and 13 bases lay outside the gene matches.

J is TRBJ2-7 and V is TRBV9; TRBD2 might be the D (5 bases). The germline gives CDR1 SGDLS, CDR2 YYNGEE. V lost 0 bases and J lost 2, with 12 bases in between. This CDR3 has 15 residues. The CDR3 DNA is TGTGCCAGCAGCGTAGGCGGCGAGGGAGCCTACGAGCAGTACTTC. Residues: CASSVGGEGAYEQYF.

The V call is TRBV2, the J call TRBJ1-2, with TRBD1 as a possible D gene (5 bases). This CDR3 comprises 11 residues. Trimming cost V 3 bases and J 10 bases, with 9 bases left between them. Germline V gene lookup returns CDR1 SNHLY and CDR2 FYNNEI. CDR3 coding DNA: TGTGCCAGCAGTGATCAGGGACTCTACACCTTC. It is translated as CASSDQGLYTF.